The rows below give T cell receptor beta chains drawn from one sample of a study of graft-versus-host responses after intestinal transplantation. This table comes from immunoSEQ multiplex PCR, and its TCRdb copy is limited to in-frame clones, with some not included. Of 13,000 or so clones in the sample, approximately 88% were seen once. The input for sequencing was PBMCs, taken roughly 310 days after intestinal transplant. The origin of the receptors is a human patient who received an intestinal transplant, so some T cells may come from the graft donor. Both conserved end residues are part of each CDR3. The D gene is left open where the match is weak. Clone sizes are given selectively: once, few, many, or a class where the clone is expanded.

V	D	J	size	CDR3	DNA
TRBV7-4	TRBD1	TRBJ1-2	-	CASSWVRQGRWYGYTF	TGTGCCAGCAGCTGGGTTCGACAGGGACGATGGTATGGCTACACCTTC
TRBV5-4	-	TRBJ2-1	-	CASSLFMSSYNEQFF	TGTGCCAGCAGCTTGTTTATGAGCTCCTACAATGAGCAGTTCTTC
TRBV11-3	-	TRBJ2-3	-	CASSSGTDTQYF	TGTGCCAGCAGCTCGGGCACAGATACGCAGTATTTT
TRBV9	TRBD2	TRBJ2-7	-	CASSVGSSGSEQYF	TGTGCCAGCAGCGTAGGGTCGAGCGGGAGCGAGCAGTACTTC
TRBV27	TRBD1	TRBJ2-7	-	CASSSRQGSYEQYF	TGTGCCAGCAGTTCCCGACAGGGGTCCTACGAGCAGTACTTC
TRBV9	TRBD2	TRBJ2-1	once	CASSAEGGTSGNNEQFF	TGTGCCAGCAGCGCCGAAGGGGGGACTAGCGGGAACAATGAGCAGTTCTTC
TRBV6-5	TRBD1	TRBJ2-7	-	CASSSPGTGGYEQYF	TGTGCCAGCAGTTCCCCTGGGACAGGGGGCTACGAGCAGTACTTC
TRBV4-1	-	TRBJ2-7	-	CASSPYISYEQYF	TGCGCCAGCAGCCCCTACATCTCCTACGAGCAGTACTTC
TRBV27	-	TRBJ1-2	few	CASREIPRRGGYTF	TGTGCCAGCAGGGAGATCCCCCGTCGGGGTGGCTACACCTTC
TRBV23-1	-	TRBJ2-4	once	CASSRSSPEDIQYF	TGCGCCAGCAGTCGGTCGTCTCCTGAGGACATTCAGTACTTC
TRBV6-5	-	TRBJ1-1	-	CASSTPDRNTEAFF	TGTGCCAGCAGTACCCCGGACAGGAACACTGAAGCTTTCTTT
TRBV10-3	-	TRBJ1-2	-	CAISELEGALNYGYTF	TGTGCCATCAGTGAACTAGAGGGTGCGTTAAACTATGGCTACACCTTC
TRBV28	-	TRBJ2-1	-	CASSLLALGRANEQFF	TGTGCCAGCAGTTTACTGGCCCTCGGTCGGGCCAATGAGCAGTTCTTC
TRBV6-4	TRBD1	TRBJ1-1	few	CASSATSGGGTEAFF	TGTGCCAGCAGTGCGACCTCAGGGGGCGGGACTGAAGCTTTCTTT
TRBV7-2	-	TRBJ2-5	-	CASSLAETIWETQYF	TGTGCCAGCAGCTTAGCGGAAACTATCTGGGAGACCCAGTACTTC
TRBV7-2	-	TRBJ2-1	-	CASSLPGVVNEQFF	TGTGCCAGCAGCTTACCGGGGGTCGTAAATGAGCAGTTCTTC
TRBV4-2	TRBD2	TRBJ2-4	-	CASSPGLAGAKNIQYF	TGTGCCAGCAGCCCGGGACTAGCGGGAGCCAAAAACATTCAGTACTTC
TRBV6-5	TRBD1	TRBJ1-2	-	CASSYSSTGVNYGYTF	TGTGCCAGCAGTTACTCCTCGACAGGGGTAAACTATGGCTACACCTTC
TRBV11-1	-	TRBJ2-2	-	CASSLAIGGTGELFF	TGTGCCAGCAGCTTAGCAATAGGGGGCACCGGGGAGCTGTTTTTT
TRBV19	-	TRBJ2-7	-	CASSIGGMAYEQYF	TGTGCCAGTAGTATAGGTGGCATGGCCTACGAGCAGTACTTC
TRBV30	TRBD1	TRBJ1-5	-	CAWTAGTDQPQHF	TGTGCCTGGACGGCCGGGACAGATCAGCCCCAGCATTTT
TRBV11-1	-	TRBJ2-5	-	CASSFQRQYQETQYF	TGTGCCAGCAGCTTCCAGCGGCAGTACCAAGAGACCCAGTACTTC
TRBV10-3	-	TRBJ2-1	-	CAISESRSPGNEQFF	TGTGCCATCAGTGAGTCAAGGAGCCCTGGCAATGAGCAGTTCTTC
TRBV20-1	-	TRBJ2-7	-	CSARVWDEQYF	TGCAGTGCTAGAGTCTGGGACGAGCAGTACTTC
TRBV7-9	-	TRBJ1-5	few	CASGYGGDQPQHF	TGTGCCAGCGGCTATGGAGGGGATCAGCCCCAGCATTTT
TRBV11-3	-	TRBJ2-7	-	CASSFASNYEQYF	TGTGCCAGCAGCTTCGCTAGTAACTACGAGCAGTACTTC
TRBV6-5	TRBD2	TRBJ2-1	-	CASSYSGGAYEQFF	TGTGCCAGCAGTTACTCCGGGGGGGCCTATGAGCAGTTCTTC
TRBV27	-	TRBJ2-3	-	CASRGELFDTQYF	TGTGCCAGCAGGGGGGAACTTTTTGATACGCAGTATTTT
TRBV7-8	-	TRBJ1-2	-	CASSSGLTSNYGYTF	TGTGCCAGCAGCTCAGGACTCACCTCTAACTATGGCTACACCTTC
TRBV15	-	TRBJ1-1	-	CATSRDREGVNTEAFF	TGTGCCACCAGCAGAGATCGGGAGGGGGTGAACACTGAAGCTTTCTTT
TRBV30	-	TRBJ1-5	few	CAWSRQEGQPQHF	TGTGCCTGGAGCAGACAGGAGGGTCAGCCCCAGCATTTT
TRBV7-6	TRBD1	TRBJ2-7	-	CASSLTTGGGYEQYF	TGTGCCAGCAGCTTAACGACAGGGGGCGGGTACGAGCAGTACTTC
TRBV4-2	-	TRBJ1-1	-	CASSPGQLGEAFF	TGTGCCAGCAGCCCGGGACAACTAGGTGAAGCTTTCTTT
TRBV27	TRBD1	TRBJ1-6	-	CASSPPGTGLRLHF	TGTGCCAGCAGTCCCCCCGGGACAGGACTTCGGCTCCACTTT
TRBV6-6	TRBD2	TRBJ2-1	-	CASSSTSGSEYEQFF	TGTGCCAGCAGTTCGACTAGCGGGAGTGAGTATGAGCAGTTCTTC
TRBV10-2	-	TRBJ1-1	-	CASSESENTEAFF	TGCGCCAGCAGTGAGTCGGAGAACACTGAAGCTTTCTTT
TRBV5-1	TRBD2	TRBJ2-3	-	CASSPSGTSTDTQYF	TGCGCCAGCAGTCCTAGCGGGACTAGCACAGATACGCAGTATTTT
TRBV6-1	-	TRBJ2-7	once	CASSDGTDLYEGEQYF	TGTGCCAGCAGTGATGGGACGGACCTCTACGAGGGCGAGCAGTACTTC
TRBV28	-	TRBJ2-7	-	CASASYEQYF	TGTGCCAGCGCCTCCTACGAGCAGTACTTC
TRBV5-1	-	TRBJ2-1	-	CASSDSNEQFF	TGCGCCAGCAGCGACAGCAATGAGCAGTTCTTC